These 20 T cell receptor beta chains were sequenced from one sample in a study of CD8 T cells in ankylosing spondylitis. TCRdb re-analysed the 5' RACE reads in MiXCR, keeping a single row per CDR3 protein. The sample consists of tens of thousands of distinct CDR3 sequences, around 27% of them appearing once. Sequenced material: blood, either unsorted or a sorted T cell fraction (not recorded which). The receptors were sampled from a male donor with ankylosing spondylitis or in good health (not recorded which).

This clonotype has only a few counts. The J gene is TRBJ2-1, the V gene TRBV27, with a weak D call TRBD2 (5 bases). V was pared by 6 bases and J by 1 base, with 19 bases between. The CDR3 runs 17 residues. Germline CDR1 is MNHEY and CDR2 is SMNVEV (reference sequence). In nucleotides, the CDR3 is TGTGCCAGCAGCCAAGTACTAGTCTCCCCTTCCTACAATGAGCAGTTCTTC. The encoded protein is CASSQVLVSPSYNEQFF.

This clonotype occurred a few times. The CDR3 nucleotides are TGTGCCAGCAGCCAAACGGGGGCGCAGACCCAGTACTTC. Its translation: CASSQTGAQTQYF. The chain carries TRBV3-1 and TRBJ2-5; D possibly matches TRBD1 or TRBD2 (6 bases each). Looked up from germline, CDR1 is LGHDT and CDR2 is YNNKEL (reference sequence). V shed 2 bases and J shed 6 bases, with 10 bases lying between them. This CDR3 region has 13 residues.

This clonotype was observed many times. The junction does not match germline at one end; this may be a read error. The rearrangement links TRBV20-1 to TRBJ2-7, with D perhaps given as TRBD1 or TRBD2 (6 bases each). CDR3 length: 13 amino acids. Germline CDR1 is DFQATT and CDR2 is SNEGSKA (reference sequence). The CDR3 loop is CSARGGNHYEQYF. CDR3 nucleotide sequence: TGCAGTGCGAGAGGGGGGAATCACTACGAGCAGTACTTC.

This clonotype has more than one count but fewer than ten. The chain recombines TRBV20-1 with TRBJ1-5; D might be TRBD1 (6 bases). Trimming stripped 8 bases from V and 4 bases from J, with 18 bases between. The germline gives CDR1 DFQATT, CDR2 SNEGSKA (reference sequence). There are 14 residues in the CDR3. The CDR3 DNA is TGCAGTTACCAAAGGGGGGGCACGAATCAGCCCCAGCATTTT. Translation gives CSYQRGGTNQPQHF.

CDR3 in amino acids: CASSPTRVTDEKLFF. The CDR3 nucleotides are TGTGCCAGCTCACCCACAAGGGTAACCGACGAAAAACTGTTTTTT. This chain connects TRBV18 to TRBJ1-4, with D unclear. The CDR3 has 15 amino acids. The V end lost 3 bases, the J end lost 8 bases, and 16 bases lay between the germline ends. The germline CDR1 and CDR2 sequences are KGHSH and LQKENI. Full variable domain (missing parts from reference TRBV18 and TRBJ1-4): NAGVMQNPRHLVRRRGQEARLRCSPMKGHSHVYWYRQLPEEGLKFMVYLQKENIIDESGMPKERFSAEFPKEGPSILRIQQVVRGDSAAYFCASSPTRVTDEKLFFGSGTQLSVL.

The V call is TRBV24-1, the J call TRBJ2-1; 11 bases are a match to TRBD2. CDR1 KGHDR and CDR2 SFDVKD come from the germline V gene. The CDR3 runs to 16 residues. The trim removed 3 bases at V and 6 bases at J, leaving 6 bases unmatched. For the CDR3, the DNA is TGTGCCACCAGTGATCCGACTAGCGGGGAGGTCAATGAGCAGTTCTTC. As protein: CATSDPTSGEVNEQFF.

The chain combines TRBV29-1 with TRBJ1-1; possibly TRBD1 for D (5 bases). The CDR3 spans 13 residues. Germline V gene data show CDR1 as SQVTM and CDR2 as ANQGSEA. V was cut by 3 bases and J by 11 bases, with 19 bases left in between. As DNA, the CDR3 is TGCAGCGTTGACAGGGCCTCAGTGGGTGACGCTTTCTTT. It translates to CSVDRASVGDAFF.

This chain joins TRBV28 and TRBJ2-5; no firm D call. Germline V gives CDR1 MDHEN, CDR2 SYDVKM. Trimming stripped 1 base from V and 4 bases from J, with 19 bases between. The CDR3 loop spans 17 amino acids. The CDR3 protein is CASSLLRAPRQAETQYF. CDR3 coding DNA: TGTGCCAGCAGTTTATTGCGCGCCCCCCGCCAGGCAGAGACCCAGTACTTC.

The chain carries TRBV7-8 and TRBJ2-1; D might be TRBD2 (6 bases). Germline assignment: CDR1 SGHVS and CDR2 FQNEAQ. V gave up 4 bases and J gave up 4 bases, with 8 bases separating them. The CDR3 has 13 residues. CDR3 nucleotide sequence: TGTGCCAGCAGCTCCGGGAGTTACAATGAGCAGTTCTTC. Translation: CASSSGSYNEQFF. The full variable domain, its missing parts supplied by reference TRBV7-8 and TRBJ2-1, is GAGVSQSPRYKVAKRGQDVALRCDPISGHVSLFWYQQALGQGPEFLTYFQNEAQLDKSGLPSDRFFAERPEGSVSTLKIQRTQQEDSAVYLCASSSGSYNEQFFGPGTRLTVL.

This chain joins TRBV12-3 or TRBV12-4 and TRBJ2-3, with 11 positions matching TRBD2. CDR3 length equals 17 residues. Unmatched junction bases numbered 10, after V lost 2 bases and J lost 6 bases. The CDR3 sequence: CASSLHQLAGAGDTQYF. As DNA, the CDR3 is TGTGCCAGCAGTTTACACCAACTAGCGGGGGCCGGGGATACGCAGTATTTT.

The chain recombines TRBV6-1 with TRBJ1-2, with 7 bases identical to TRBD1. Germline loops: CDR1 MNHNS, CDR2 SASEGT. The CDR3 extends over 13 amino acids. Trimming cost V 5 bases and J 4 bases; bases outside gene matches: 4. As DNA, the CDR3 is TGTGCCAGCAGTAGGAGACAGGGCTATGGCTACACCTTC. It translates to CASSRRQGYGYTF.

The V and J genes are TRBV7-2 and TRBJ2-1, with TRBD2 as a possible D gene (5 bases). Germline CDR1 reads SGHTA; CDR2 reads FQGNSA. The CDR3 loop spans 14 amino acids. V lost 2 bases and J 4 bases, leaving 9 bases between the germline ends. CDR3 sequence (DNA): TGTGCCAGCAGCTTACTAGCAGATTACAATGAGCAGTTCTTC. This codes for CASSLLADYNEQFF.

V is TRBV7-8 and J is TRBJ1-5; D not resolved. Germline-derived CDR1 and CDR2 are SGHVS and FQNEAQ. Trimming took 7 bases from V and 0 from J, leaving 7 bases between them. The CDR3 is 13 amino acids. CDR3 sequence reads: CASTNYSNQPQHF. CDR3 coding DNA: TGTGCCAGCACCAATTATAGCAATCAGCCCCAGCATTTT. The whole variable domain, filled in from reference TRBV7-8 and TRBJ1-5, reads GAGVSQSPRYKVAKRGQDVALRCDPISGHVSLFWYQQALGQGPEFLTYFQNEAQLDKSGLPSDRFFAERPEGSVSTLKIQRTQQEDSAVYLCASTNYSNQPQHFGDGTRLSIL.

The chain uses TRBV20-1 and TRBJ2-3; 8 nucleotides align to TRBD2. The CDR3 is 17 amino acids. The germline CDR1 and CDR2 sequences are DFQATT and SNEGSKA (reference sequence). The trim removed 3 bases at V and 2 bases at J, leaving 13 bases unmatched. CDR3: CSARKIVAGLPTDTQYF. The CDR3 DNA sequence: TGCAGTGCTAGGAAGATCGTAGCGGGGCTACCCACAGATACGCAGTATTTT.

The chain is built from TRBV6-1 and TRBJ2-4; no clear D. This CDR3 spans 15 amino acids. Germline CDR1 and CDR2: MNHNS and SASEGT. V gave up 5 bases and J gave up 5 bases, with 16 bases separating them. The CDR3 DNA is TGTGCCAGCAGTCCCGTAGCCGGGCCCCAAAACATTCAGTACTTC. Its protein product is CASSPVAGPQNIQYF.

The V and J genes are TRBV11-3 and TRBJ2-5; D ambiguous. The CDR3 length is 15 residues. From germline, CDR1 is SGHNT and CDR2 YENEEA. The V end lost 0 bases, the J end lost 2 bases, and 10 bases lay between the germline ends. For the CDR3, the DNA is TGTGCCAGCAGCTTAGACGGACGGCAACAAGAGACCCAGTACTTC. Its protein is CASSLDGRQQETQYF.

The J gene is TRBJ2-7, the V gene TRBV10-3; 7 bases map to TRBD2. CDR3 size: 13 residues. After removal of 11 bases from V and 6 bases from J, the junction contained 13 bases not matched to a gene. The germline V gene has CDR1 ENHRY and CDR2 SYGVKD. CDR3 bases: TGTGCCCTGGGACTACCTTTTGGGTTCGAGCAGTACGTC. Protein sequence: CALGLPFGFEQYV.

The CDR3 is CASSLGGAGYPYNEQFF. The CDR3 DNA is TGTGCCAGCAGTTTAGGGGGAGCCGGGTATCCCTACAATGAGCAGTTCTTC. The chain joins TRBV12-3 or TRBV12-4 to TRBJ2-1, with D possibly being TRBD2 (5 bases). CDR3 length equals 17 residues. Trimming shortened V by 1 base and J by 2 bases, and 15 bases separated the two germline ends.

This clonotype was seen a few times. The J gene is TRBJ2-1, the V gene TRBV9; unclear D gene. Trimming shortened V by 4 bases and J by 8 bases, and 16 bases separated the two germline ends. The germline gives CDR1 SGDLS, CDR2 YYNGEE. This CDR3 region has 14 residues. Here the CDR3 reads CASSPRRSAHEQFF. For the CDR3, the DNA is TGTGCCAGCAGCCCTAGACGGAGCGCCCATGAGCAGTTCTTC.

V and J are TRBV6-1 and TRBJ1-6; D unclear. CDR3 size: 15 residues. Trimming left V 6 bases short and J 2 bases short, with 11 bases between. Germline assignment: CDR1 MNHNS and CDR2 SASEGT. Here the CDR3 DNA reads TGTGCCAGCAGCCTATGGAAAGCCTATAATTCACCCCTCCACTTT. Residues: CASSLWKAYNSPLHF.